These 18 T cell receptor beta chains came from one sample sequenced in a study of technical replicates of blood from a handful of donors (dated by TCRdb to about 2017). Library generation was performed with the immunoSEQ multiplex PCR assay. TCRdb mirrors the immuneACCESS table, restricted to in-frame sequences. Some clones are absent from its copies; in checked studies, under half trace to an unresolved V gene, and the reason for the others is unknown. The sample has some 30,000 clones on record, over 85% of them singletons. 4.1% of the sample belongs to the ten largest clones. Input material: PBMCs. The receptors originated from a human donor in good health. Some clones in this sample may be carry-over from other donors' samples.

DNA for the CDR3: TGTGCCAGCAGTTACTCAGTCATCGGGGACAAGCACAATGAGCAGTTCTTC. Protein product: CASSYSVIGDKHNEQFF. The genes are TRBV6-7 and TRBJ2-1; TRBD1 is a possible D gene (6 bases). TRBV6-7 is an open reading frame whose function is uncertain. Deletions cut 0 bases from V and 5 bases from J, with 17 bases between. The CDR3 totals 17 residues.

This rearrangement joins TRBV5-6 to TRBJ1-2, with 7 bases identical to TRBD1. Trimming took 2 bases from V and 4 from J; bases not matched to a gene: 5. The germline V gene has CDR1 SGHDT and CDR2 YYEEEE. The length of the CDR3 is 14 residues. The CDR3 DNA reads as TGTGCCAGCAGCTTACTAGGGGGCGGCTATGGCTACACCTTC. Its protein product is CASSLLGGGYGYTF.

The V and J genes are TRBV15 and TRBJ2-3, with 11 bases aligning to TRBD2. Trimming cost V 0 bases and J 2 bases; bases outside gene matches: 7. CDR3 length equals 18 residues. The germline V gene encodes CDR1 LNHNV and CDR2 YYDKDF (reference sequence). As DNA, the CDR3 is TGTGCCACCAGCAGAGATTCGCTAGCGGGAGGTTACACAGATACGCAGTATTTT. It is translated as CATSRDSLAGGYTDTQYF.

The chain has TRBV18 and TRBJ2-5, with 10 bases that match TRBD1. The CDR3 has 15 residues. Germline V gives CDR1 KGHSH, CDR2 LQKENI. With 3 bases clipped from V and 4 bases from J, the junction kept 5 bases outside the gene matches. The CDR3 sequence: CASSPQTGGAETQYF. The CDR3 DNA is TGTGCCAGCTCACCTCAGACAGGGGGCGCAGAGACCCAGTACTTC.

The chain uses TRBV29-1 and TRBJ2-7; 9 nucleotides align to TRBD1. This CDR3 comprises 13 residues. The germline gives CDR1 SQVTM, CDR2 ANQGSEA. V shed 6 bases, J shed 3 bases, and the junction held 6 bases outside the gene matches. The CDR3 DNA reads TGCAGCGTATCCGGGACAGGGCACTACGAGCAGTACTTC. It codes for CSVSGTGHYEQYF.

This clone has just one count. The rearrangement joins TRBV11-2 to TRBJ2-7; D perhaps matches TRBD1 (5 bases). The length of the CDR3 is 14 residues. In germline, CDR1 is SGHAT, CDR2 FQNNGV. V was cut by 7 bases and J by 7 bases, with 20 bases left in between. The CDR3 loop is CASTVGQGSGEQYF. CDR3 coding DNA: TGTGCCAGCACGGTGGGGCAGGGATCTGGTGAGCAGTACTTC. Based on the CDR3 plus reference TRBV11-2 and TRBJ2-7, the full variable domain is EAGVAQSPRYKIIEKRQSVAFWCNPISGHATLYWYQQILGQGPKLLIQFQNNGVVDDSQLPKDRFSAERLKGVDSTLKIQPAKLEDSAVYLCASTVGQGSGEQYFGPGTRLTVT.

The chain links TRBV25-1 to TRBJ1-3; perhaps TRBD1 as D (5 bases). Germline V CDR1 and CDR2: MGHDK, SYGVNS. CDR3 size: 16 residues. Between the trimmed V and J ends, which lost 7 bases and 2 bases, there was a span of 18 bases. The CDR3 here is CASTPGSVGAGNTIYF. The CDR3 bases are TGTGCCAGCACCCCGGGCTCAGTAGGGGCTGGAAACACCATATATTTT. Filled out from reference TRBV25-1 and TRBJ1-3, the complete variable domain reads EADIYQTPRYLVIGTGKKITLECSQTMGHDKMYWYQQDPGMELHLIHYSYGVNSTEKGDLSSESTVSRIRTEHFPLTLESARPSHTSQYLCASTPGSVGAGNTIYFGEGSWLTVV.

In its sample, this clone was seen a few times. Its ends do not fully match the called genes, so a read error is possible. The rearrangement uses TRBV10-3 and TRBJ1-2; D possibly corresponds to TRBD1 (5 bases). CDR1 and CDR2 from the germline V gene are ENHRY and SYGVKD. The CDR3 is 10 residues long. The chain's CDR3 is CAISDRVFSF. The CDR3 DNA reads TGTGCCATCAGTGACAGGGTCTTCTCCTTC.

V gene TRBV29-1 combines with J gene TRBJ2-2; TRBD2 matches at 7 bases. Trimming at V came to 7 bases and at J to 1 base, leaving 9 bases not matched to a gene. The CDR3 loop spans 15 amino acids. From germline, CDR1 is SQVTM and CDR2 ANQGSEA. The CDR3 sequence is CSASTSPENTGELFF. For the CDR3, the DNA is TGCAGCGCGTCGACTAGCCCAGAGAACACCGGGGAGCTGTTTTTT.

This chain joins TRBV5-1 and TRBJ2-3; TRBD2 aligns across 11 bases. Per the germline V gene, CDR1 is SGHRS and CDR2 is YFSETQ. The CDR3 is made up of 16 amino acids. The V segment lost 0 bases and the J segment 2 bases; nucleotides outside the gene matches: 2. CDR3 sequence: CASSLGLAGPTDTQYF. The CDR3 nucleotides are TGCGCCAGCAGCTTGGGACTAGCGGGACCCACAGATACGCAGTATTTT.

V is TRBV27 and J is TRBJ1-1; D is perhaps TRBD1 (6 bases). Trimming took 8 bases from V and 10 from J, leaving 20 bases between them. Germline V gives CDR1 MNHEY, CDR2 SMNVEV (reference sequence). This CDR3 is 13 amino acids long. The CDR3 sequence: CASHPSGVYGAFF. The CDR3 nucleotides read TGTGCCAGCCACCCTTCAGGGGTTTATGGAGCTTTCTTT.

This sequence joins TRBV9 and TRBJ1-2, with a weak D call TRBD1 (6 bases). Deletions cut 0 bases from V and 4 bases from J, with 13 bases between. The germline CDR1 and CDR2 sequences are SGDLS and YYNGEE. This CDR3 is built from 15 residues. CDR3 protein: CASSVGETGLYGYTF. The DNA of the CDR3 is TGTGCCAGCAGCGTAGGGGAGACAGGCCTCTATGGCTACACCTTC.

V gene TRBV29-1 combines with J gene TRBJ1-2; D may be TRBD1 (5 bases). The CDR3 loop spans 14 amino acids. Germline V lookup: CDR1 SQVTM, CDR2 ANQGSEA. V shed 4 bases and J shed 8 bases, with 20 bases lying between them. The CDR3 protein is CSVGVGRAMEGYTF. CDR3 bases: TGCAGCGTTGGGGTCGGCAGGGCAATGGAGGGCTACACCTTC.

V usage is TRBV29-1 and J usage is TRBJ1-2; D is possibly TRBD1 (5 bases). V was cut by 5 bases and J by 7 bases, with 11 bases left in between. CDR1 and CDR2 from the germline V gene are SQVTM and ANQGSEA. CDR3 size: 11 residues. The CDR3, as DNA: TGCAGCGTTTCCGACAGAGGTGGCTACACCTTC. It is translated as CSVSDRGGYTF.

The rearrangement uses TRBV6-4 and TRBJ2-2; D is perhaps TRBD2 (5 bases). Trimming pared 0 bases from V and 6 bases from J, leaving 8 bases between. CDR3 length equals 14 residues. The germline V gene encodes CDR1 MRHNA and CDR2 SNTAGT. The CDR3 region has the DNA TGTGCCAGCAGTGACTCTGCCGGGGCCGGGGAGCTGTTTTTT. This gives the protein CASSDSAGAGELFF.

CDR3 region: CASSRSGGSYNEQFF. DNA for the CDR3: TGTGCCAGCAGTCGCAGCGGAGGCTCCTACAATGAGCAGTTCTTC. This sequence joins TRBV6-6 and TRBJ2-1; possibly TRBD2 for D (5 bases). This CDR3 spans 15 amino acids. Germline CDR1 and CDR2: MNHNY and SVGAGI (reference sequence). Trimming removed 5 bases from V and 0 bases from J, with 11 bases in between.

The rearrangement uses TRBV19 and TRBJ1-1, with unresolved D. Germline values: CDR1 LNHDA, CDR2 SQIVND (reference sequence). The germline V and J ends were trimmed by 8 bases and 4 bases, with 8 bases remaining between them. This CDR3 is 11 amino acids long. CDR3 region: CASQAGTEAFF. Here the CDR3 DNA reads TGTGCCAGTCAGGCAGGCACTGAAGCTTTCTTT.

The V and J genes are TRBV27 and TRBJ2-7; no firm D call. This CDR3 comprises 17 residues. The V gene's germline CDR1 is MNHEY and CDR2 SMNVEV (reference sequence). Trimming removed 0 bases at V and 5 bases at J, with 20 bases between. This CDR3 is CASSLSIGDRALDEQYF. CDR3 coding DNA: TGTGCCAGCAGTTTATCCATCGGAGATAGAGCTTTGGACGAGCAGTACTTC.